This T cell receptor (beta chain) derives from a study of blood T cells in healthy people across ages. As for the study in general: Per two T cells, about one barcoded beta molecule was captured through template switching. Study outcomes and limitations: The fall in TCR beta diversity per million T cells was roughly linear with age.

Of note for this clonotype: Its antigen is currently unknown.

The CDR3 is 13 residues long. Trimming removed 3 bases from V and 10 bases from J, with 16 bases in between. CDR1 is SQVTM and CDR2 is ANQGSEA in the germline V gene. Every participating donor contributed roughly 10 milliliters of peripheral blood through a draw. Through a sample-barcoded 5' primer and a J-beta primer mix, a second PCR was run for roughly 6 to 11 cycles. A single record per CDR3 protein comes from TCRdb applying MiXCR to the 5' RACE reads. The sample has about 760,000 distinct CDR3 sequences, about 61% seen once. The source material was blood. The TCR was taken from a man aged 35-49 years in good health. This chain connects TRBV29-1 to TRBJ2-1; D may be TRBD1 (5 bases). The CDR3 DNA reads as TGCAGCGTTGAGGATACAGGTTCAGGGGAGCAGTTCTTC. This codes for CSVEDTGSGEQFF.